This T cell receptor (beta chain) was captured in a study of shared clonotypes between healthy human individuals (dated by TCRdb to about 2020). Study-level background: The cohort included three men and a couple of women between 18 and 49 years of age. For each donor, CD4 naive and CD4 memory were each run on three plates, CD8 naive on two plates, and CD8 memory on one plate. Blood TCR repertoires of 5 or 6 healthy adults were deeply sequenced to estimate repertoire size and the extent of clonotype sharing between individuals. Between about 0.85 and 8.9 billion PBMCs per donor were obtained by leukapheresis. To increase sequencing depth and limit assay-specific biases, TCR repertoire library preparation and sequencing were carried out by different laboratories using diverse techniques.

CD8 naive samples were obtained by positive selection for CCR7 among CD45RO-negative cells, yielding a CD45RA+CCR7+ population from which TemRA cells were excluded. The donors were healthy, HIV-negative adults with no recently reported acute infections or vaccinations. Every donor was a Caucasian adult living in Nashville, Tennessee, USA. Blood was obtained by leukapheresis, after which PBMCs were separated by Ficoll-Histopaque density gradient centrifugation and cryopreserved in liquid nitrogen vapor phase. Analytical flow cytometry was used to check the purity and quantity of each magnetically sorted T cell population. Genomic DNA was isolated from each sorted fraction and quantified by UV absorbance on a Nanodrop 2000c. Overall study outcomes, separate from this receptor: The small number of donors limited the genetic and exposure-history diversity represented. Compared with non-shared clonotypes, the clonotypes found in all four sorted-subset donors had higher generation probabilities. Sampling was restricted to blood, and TCR repertoires in tissues likely differ from the TCR repertoires found in blood. Naive subsets generally had larger estimated clonotype richness than memory subsets. Even with the large sequencing depth, rarefaction of the sorted-subset datasets indicated that sequencing was incomplete. Across a handful of donors, roughly 5% of naive CD4, 3.5% of naive CD8, under 2.5% of memory CD4, and 0.3% to 0.45% of memory CD8 clonotypes were shared. Based on pairwise subsampling, the degree of clonotype sharing among donors was expected to be affected by sequencing depth.

TCR CDR3 regions were amplified from genomic DNA by multiplex PCR using the deep immunoSEQ assay. For each cell subset, the extracted genomic DNA was distributed evenly across all wells of several immunoSEQ 96-well plates, and each plate served as one replicate. Each replicate PCR for sorted subsets received 150 to 250 ng genomic DNA, equal to 28,000 or so T cell genomes. Purified libraries were quantified with a Qubit 3.0 fluorometer, sized on a Bioanalyzer 2100, and re-quantified with the KAPA Library Quantification kit. Each immunoSEQ 96-well plate was sequenced on its own single-read 150-cycle Illumina NextSeq 550 flow cell. As for the authors' bioinformatics: Because the immunoSEQ output held only junctional sequences and lacked quality scores, the filtering could not match the filtering applied to full-length reads. Sequences were annotated with PyIR, a Python wrapper for IgBLAST v1.9, and V/J genes and CDR3 were assigned using IMGT germline references. Reads with weak V/J assignments (E-value above 1e-6), missing CDR3, stop codons, out-of-frame junctions, or ambiguous translated residues were removed. V3J clonotypes were defined as sequences sharing an identical inferred V gene, J gene, and CDR3 amino acid sequence. Percentage overlap between repertoires was calculated by dividing the number of shared unique clonotypes by the size of the smaller repertoire. Richness of each repertoire was evaluated using RTK rarefaction, the Chao1 estimator, and Recon v2.1 estimates of unobserved clonotypes. OLGA was used to compute generation probabilities for all TCRbeta clonotypes that the gDNA method yielded from a handful of donors. This immuneACCESS table, as held by TCRdb, lists in-frame sequences with V and J called but not all clones. Of the missing ones, under half trace to an unresolved V gene in checked studies; the others have no known cause. The V and J calls and clone size come from that table; D and trimming were worked out from the DNA. Here the sample has 630,000 or so clones; roughly 98% occur a single time. The top ten clones comprise 0.3% of the sample.

For this clone: Its antigen remains undetermined. No base quality values were provided; no much bigger clone lies one nucleotide off.

Taken from cysteine to phenylalanine, the CDR3 has 15 residues. Of the read, only the CDR3 DNA is kept; its 45 bases are in frame from base 1. Looking up the germline V gene (reference sequence) yields CDR1 MNHEY and CDR2 SMNVEV. V and J are trimmed by 3 bases and 0 bases, and the gene matches miss 1 base of the junction. Sequences were obtained from naive CD8+ T cells sorted from blood. Interpreted using the paper, the cell subset or site label stands for: CD45RA+CCR7+. The chain links TRBV27 with TRBJ2-1; TRBD2 aligns with 8 central bases. The source of this sequence is a man younger than 40 in good health. The CDR3 region: CASSFTSGSYNEQFF. The DNA sequence follows: TGTGCCAGCAGTTTCACTAGCGGCTCCTACAATGAGCAGTTCTTC.